This T cell receptor (beta chain) appears in the sequencing data of a study of T-cell reconstitution after alpha-beta-depleted transplantation in children. Using unique molecular identifiers, the investigators prepared the TCRbeta library. TCRdb passed the PCR reads through MiXCR, listing each CDR3 protein once. This table has 300,000 to 400,000 distinct CDR3 sequences, about 16% appearing once. Study observations and caveats: Where some patients showed high TCRbeta diversity at day 60, it came from recipient T cells and thymic progenitors that had survived. From newly produced T cells came most of the T-cell counts and diversity one year after transplant.

This clonotype was observed many times. Its antigen is as yet unknown. This clonotype originated in a male patient under 10 years old who had a stem cell transplant for acute lymphoblastic leukemia, so the T cells may come from the graft donor. This specimen consisted of PBMCs, mostly from graft donor cells, obtained 360 days after TCRalphabeta/CD19-depleted stem cell transplant.

The CDR3 reads CSVVPRGTGETQYF. The CDR3 region has the DNA TGCAGCGTTGTCCCTCGGGGGACAGGAGAGACCCAGTACTTC. The V gene is TRBV29-1, the J gene TRBJ2-5, with 8 bases fitting TRBD1. The trim removed 4 bases at V and 4 bases at J, leaving 8 bases unmatched. The CDR3 extends over 14 amino acids. Germline lookup yields CDR1 SQVTM and CDR2 ANQGSEA. Combining the CDR3 with reference TRBV29-1 and TRBJ2-5 gives the whole variable domain SAVISQKPSRDICQRGTSLTIQCQVDSQVTMMFWYRQQPGQSLTLIATANQGSEATYESGFVIDKFPISRPNLTFSTLTVSNMSPEDSSIYLCSVVPRGTGETQYFGPGTRLLVL.